This T cell receptor beta chain was retrieved from a study of T-cell reconstitution after alpha-beta-depleted transplantation in children (dated by TCRdb to 2016 to 2017). About the study as a whole: T-cell immune reconstitution after TCRalphabeta/CD19-depleted allogeneic hematopoietic cell transplantation in children was quantitatively tracked in the study by means of TCR repertoire profiling.

The library was prepared using PCR. Sequencer: Illumina HiSeq 2500. Molecular barcoding was employed in the preparation of TCR libraries, with unique molecular identifiers being used to normalize TCRbeta repertoire quantification. Through fastp at Q25 and MiXCR, TCRdb rebuilt clones from the public reads, retaining in-frame beta chains. Identical CDR3 protein sequences are pooled into one entry, listed with their most common genes and DNA. The sample table lists around 200,000 distinct CDR3 sequences, approximately 6.6% of them with a count of one. Of the sample, 3% falls within the top ten clones. This clonotype has ten or more counts. Its antigen is unknown. The input lacks base qualities; no much larger clone sits a single base away. Sequenced material: PBMCs from the stem cell graft donor, taken from the stem cell graft. The TCR sequence derives from a human donor who donated a stem cell graft to a child with Wiskott-Aldrich syndrome.

The DNA sequence is as follows: TGCGCCAGCAGCTTGGAGTCCTACAATGAGCAGTTCTTC. This yields the protein CASSLESYNEQFF. The sequence joins TRBV5-1 to TRBJ2-1; the D gene identity is not certain. The CDR3 numbers 13 residues from cysteine through phenylalanine. CDR3 DNA is the only sequence kept; it has 39 bases, read in frame from the first base. CDR1 is given as SGHRS and CDR2 as YFSETQ, both from the germline V gene. The trim is 0 bases for V and 1 base for J, with a gap of 2 bases between the germline ends.